The source of this T cell receptor (beta chain) is a study of T cells after yellow fever vaccination. Looked up from germline, CDR1 is SGHRS and CDR2 is YFSETQ. The CDR3 sequence is 14 residues long. The V segment lost 2 bases and the J segment 8 bases; nucleotides outside the gene matches: 4. TCRdb passed the 5' RACE reads through MiXCR, listing each CDR3 protein once. Here the sample spans some 420,000 distinct CDR3 sequences, roughly a sixth being singletons. This clonotype came up many times. This receptor was taken from a man younger than 30 who received the YFV17D yellow fever vaccine. J is TRBJ2-1 and V is TRBV5-1; 10 nucleotides line up with TRBD2. The sequencing used PBMCs, collected before the yellow fever booster vaccination. The chain's CDR3 is CASSFSGGPDEQFF. DNA for the CDR3: TGCGCCAGCAGCTTTAGCGGGGGGCCCGATGAGCAGTTCTTC.